The rows below give T cell receptor beta chains drawn from one sample of a study of cytomegalovirus exposure and HLA in healthy donors. Repertoires were generated with immunoSEQ multiplex PCR, while TCRdb's copy carries only in-frame clones and drops some. The table has some 150,000 clones, around 88% seen once. The sample comprised PBMCs. Every receptor here comes from a woman aged 25 to 39 in good health and CMV-seronegative. CDR3s include the opening cysteine and the closing phenylalanine or tryptophan. Each record gives: V gene, J gene, CDR3 protein.

TRBV15	TRBJ1-1	CATSRSDTEAFF
TRBV11-2	TRBJ1-1	CASSSTGGEGEAFF
TRBV11-2	TRBJ2-5	CASSLGTGWETQYF
TRBV6-4	TRBJ2-3	CASNGYFTDTQYF
TRBV5-1	TRBJ2-5	CASRLAGTEETQYF
TRBV7-9	TRBJ2-6	CASSFRRKEQGAGANVLTF
TRBV30	-	CAWSVLAVGEQYF
TRBV4-1	TRBJ2-7	CASSPPSGRTTYEQYF
TRBV6-1	TRBJ2-4	CASTGDSRGKNIQYF
TRBV28	TRBJ2-7	CASSLGLALGF
TRBV7-6	TRBJ1-1	CASSLSAGTEAFF
TRBV7-3	TRBJ2-1	CASSSRLANEQFF
TRBV6-6	TRBJ2-2	CASSPRDRGTGELFF
TRBV13	TRBJ2-2	CASSHLGPNTGELFF
TRBV4-1	TRBJ1-1	CASSQGGTFGVTEAFF
TRBV7-3	TRBJ1-1	CASSLAGKNTEAFF
TRBV11-2	TRBJ2-7	CASSPADPLDEQYF
TRBV4-1	TRBJ2-7	CASSHPGTSGYEQYF